One sample yielded the 24 T cell receptor beta chains listed below, sequenced in a study of CD8 T cells in ankylosing spondylitis. TCRdb independently ran MiXCR on the 5' RACE reads; one entry per CDR3 protein. The sample holds some 250,000 distinct CDR3 sequences; roughly a quarter are singletons and the top ten take over 0.55%. Sequenced: blood, either unsorted or a sorted T cell fraction (not recorded which). Receptors originate from a male donor with ankylosing spondylitis or in good health (not recorded which).

This clonotype turned up a few times. This rearrangement joins TRBV7-2 to TRBJ2-3; weak D call: TRBD2 (5 bases). Germline lookup yields CDR1 SGHTA and CDR2 FQGNSA. This CDR3 has 15 amino acids. Trimming took 1 base from V and 3 from J, leaving 11 bases between them. This chain's CDR3 is CASSLGERGTDTQYF. Written as DNA, the CDR3 is TGTGCCAGCAGCTTAGGGGAGCGAGGAACAGATACGCAGTATTTT.

This clonotype was recorded at least ten times. This chain joins TRBV4-1 and TRBJ2-7, with D unresolved. Germline V gives CDR1 MGHRA, CDR2 YSYEKL. Trimming took 4 bases from V and 3 from J, leaving 13 bases between them. CDR3 size: 14 residues. Written as DNA, the CDR3 is TGCGCCAGCAGCCCGAACAAAGGGAACTACGAGCAGTACTTC. It is translated as CASSPNKGNYEQYF.

There are many counts of this clonotype. The genes are TRBV20-1 and TRBJ1-1; D uncertain. CDR3 length: 15 amino acids. Germline V gene data show CDR1 as DFQATT and CDR2 as SNEGSKA (reference sequence). V was shortened by 0 bases and J by 8 bases, with 19 bases between the two germline ends. The CDR3 DNA is TGCAGTGCTAGAGATTTTGGCCAGGTATCTAGCGAAGCTTTCTTT. Its translation is CSARDFGQVSSEAFF.

The genes are TRBV29-1 and TRBJ2-1; no firm D call. The CDR3 is 13 residues long. The V end lost 3 bases, the J end lost 8 bases, and 14 bases lay between the germline ends. The germline CDR1 and CDR2 sequences are SQVTM and ANQGSEA. The chain's CDR3 is CSVDQPRYDEQFF. DNA of the CDR3: TGCAGCGTTGATCAACCGAGGTACGATGAGCAGTTCTTC.

This clonotype was detected many times. The V gene is TRBV4-1, the J gene TRBJ1-6; 8 bases line up with TRBD1. The CDR3 sequence is 19 residues long. V lost 0 bases to trimming and J lost 2 bases; unmatched junction nucleotides: 9. The germline V gene has CDR1 MGHRA and CDR2 YSYEKL. CDR3 coding DNA: TGCGCCAGCAGCCAAGATTGGGCAGGGGGCCTCACCTATAATTCACCCCTCCACTTT. This codes for CASSQDWAGGLTYNSPLHF.

This clonotype was seen many times. The chain links TRBV20-1 to TRBJ2-5; 10 bases align to TRBD1. The CDR3 length is 16 residues. V gave up 4 bases and J gave up 5 bases; unmatched junction bases: 13. CDR1 and CDR2 (germline): DFQATT, SNEGSKA (reference sequence). The CDR3 here is CSATDPDRGLSETQYF. In DNA, the CDR3 is TGCAGTGCTACTGATCCCGACAGGGGGCTTAGTGAGACCCAGTACTTC.

The chain recombines TRBV5-1 with TRBJ2-3, with D tentatively TRBD2 (6 bases). Trimming stripped 0 bases from V and 3 bases from J, with 17 bases between. The CDR3 is 17 residues long. Germline V gene data show CDR1 as SGHRS and CDR2 as YFSETQ. The CDR3 region has the DNA TGCGCCAGCAGCTTGGGTCTGTCGGGACTTTCAACAGATACGCAGTATTTT. It specifies CASSLGLSGLSTDTQYF.

The chain employs TRBV20-1 and TRBJ1-2, with 8 nucleotides matching TRBD1. Germline-derived CDR1 and CDR2 are DFQATT and SNEGSKA (reference sequence). The V segment lost 5 bases and the J segment 5 bases; nucleotides outside the gene matches: 7. The CDR3 has 13 residues. This CDR3 is CSADLQGEYGYTF. The CDR3 region has the DNA TGCAGTGCTGATCTACAGGGGGAGTATGGCTACACCTTC.

This clonotype came up a few times. The chain employs TRBV6-1 and TRBJ1-2; 7 nucleotides line up with TRBD1. Trimming at V came to 10 bases and at J to 5 bases, leaving 16 bases not matched to a gene. CDR1 and CDR2 from the germline V gene are MNHNS and SASEGT. The CDR3 is made up of 15 amino acids. In nucleotides, the CDR3 is TGTGCCATCAAAACCGCCTACAGGGGAGTGTATGGCTACACCTTC. Translation gives CAIKTAYRGVYGYTF.

CDR3 in amino acids: CASSDWTSYTF. The CDR3 DNA sequence: TGTGCCAGCAGTGATTGGACAAGCTACACCTTC. This chain joins TRBV9 and TRBJ1-2; D perhaps matches TRBD1 (5 bases). Germline values: CDR1 SGDLS, CDR2 YYNGEE. This CDR3 has 11 residues. V was shortened by 5 bases and J by 9 bases, with 11 bases between the two germline ends.

This clonotype has at least ten counts. The CDR3 DNA reads as TGTGCCAGCTCACCACTAGCGGGGGACTACAATGAGCAGTTCTTC. Its protein is CASSPLAGDYNEQFF. The chain recombines TRBV18 with TRBJ2-1; 9 nucleotides align to TRBD2. CDR1 is KGHSH, CDR2 LQKENI, per germline. CDR3 length: 15 amino acids. The trim removed 1 base at V and 3 bases at J, leaving 1 base unmatched.

This clonotype came up many times. The CDR3 DNA reads TGCAGTGCAATTTCTAGCGGAAGGACGGCAGATACGCAGTATTTT. Protein sequence: CSAISSGRTADTQYF. The chain links TRBV20-1 to TRBJ2-3, with 7 bases matching TRBD2. Trimming at V came to 6 bases and at J to 4 bases, leaving 13 bases not matched to a gene. This CDR3 region has 15 residues. The germline V gene encodes CDR1 DFQATT and CDR2 SNEGSKA (reference sequence).

The J gene is TRBJ1-1, the V gene TRBV7-9, with 7 nucleotides matching TRBD1. CDR3 size: 17 residues. The germline V gene encodes CDR1 SEHNR and CDR2 FQNEAQ (reference sequence). V dropped 5 bases and J dropped 0; count of bases not matched to a gene: 12. The CDR3 DNA is TGTGCCAGCAGCCGACTTCGGGACAGAATAATGAACACTGAAGCTTTCTTT. It translates to CASSRLRDRIMNTEAFF.

This clonotype was counted only a few times. V usage is TRBV29-1 and J usage is TRBJ2-7; TRBD1 matches 9 bases. The CDR3 extends over 12 amino acids. The germline gives CDR1 SQVTM, CDR2 ANQGSEA. V shed 5 bases, J shed 3 bases, and the junction held 2 bases outside the gene matches. The CDR3 nucleotides are TGCAGCGTTAGGGACAGGGACTACGAGCAGTACTTC. Residues: CSVRDRDYEQYF.

CDR3 in amino acids: CASSPGRTGARYNEQFF. In DNA form, the CDR3 reads TGTGCCAGCAGCCCCGGAAGGACAGGGGCACGATACAATGAGCAGTTCTTC. The chain carries TRBV28 and TRBJ2-1; 9 bases align to TRBD1. V trimming: 6 bases; J trimming: 4 bases; junction bases outside the gene matches: 13. Germline assignment: CDR1 MDHEN and CDR2 SYDVKM. The CDR3 loop spans 17 amino acids. Full variable domain (outside the CDR3, taken from reference TRBV28 and TRBJ2-1): DVKVTQSSRYLVKRTGEKVFLECVQDMDHENMFWYRQDPGLGLRLIYFSYDVKMKEKGDIPEGYSVSREKKERFSLILESASTNQTSMYLCASSPGRTGARYNEQFFGPGTRLTVL.

The chain has TRBV20-1 and TRBJ2-3; TRBD2 matches at 8 bases. CDR3 length equals 14 residues. The ends lost 3 bases at V and 1 base at J; junction bases unmatched: 3. CDR1 and CDR2 from the germline V gene are DFQATT and SNEGSKA (reference sequence). CDR3 amino acids: CSARGSGGTDTQYF. CDR3 DNA sequence: TGCAGTGCTAGGGGTAGCGGGGGCACAGATACGCAGTATTTT.

The rearrangement links TRBV7-3 to TRBJ2-2; D unclear. The V end lost 2 bases, the J end lost 4 bases, and 8 bases lay between the germline ends. This CDR3 is built from 14 residues. Germline assignment: CDR1 SGHTA and CDR2 FQGTGA. The CDR3 region has the DNA TGTGCCAGCAGCTTAGGGTTACCCACCGGGGAGCTGTTTTTT. This sequence encodes CASSLGLPTGELFF.

This clonotype has a count of ten or more. The chain joins TRBV5-1 to TRBJ2-5, with TRBD2 matching over 8 bases. With V trimmed by 2 bases and J by 5 bases, 5 bases remained unmatched. This CDR3 has 14 residues. Germline CDR1 reads SGHRS; CDR2 reads YFSETQ. In nucleotides, the CDR3 is TGCGCCAGCAGCTTCACAGCTAGCGGGGAGACCCAGTACTTC. The encoded protein is CASSFTASGETQYF.

The gene calls are TRBV19 and TRBJ2-2; D remains unclear. This CDR3 has 13 amino acids. Germline lookup yields CDR1 LNHDA and CDR2 SQIVND (reference sequence). Trimming took off 3 bases at V and 5 bases at J, with 7 bases between the two ends. This chain's CDR3 is CASSILGTGELFF. As DNA, the CDR3 is TGTGCCAGTAGTATCCTCGGGACCGGGGAGCTGTTTTTT.

The chain links TRBV6-5 to TRBJ1-5; D remains ambiguous. The CDR3 sequence is 14 residues long. The V end lost 2 bases, the J end lost 7 bases, and 12 bases lay between the germline ends. The germline V gene encodes CDR1 MNHEY and CDR2 SVGAGI. CDR3 protein: CASSYGLGEQPQHF. The CDR3 DNA sequence: TGTGCCAGCAGTTACGGCTTGGGAGAACAGCCCCAGCATTTT.

This rearrangement joins TRBV6-1 to TRBJ2-7, with 7 positions matching TRBD2. CDR1 is MNHNS, CDR2 SASEGT, per germline. This CDR3 is 15 amino acids long. After removal of 4 bases from V and 4 bases from J, the junction contained 10 bases not matched to a gene. The CDR3 DNA follows: TGTGCCAGCAGTGTTCCGGGGGGACCTAGGTACGAGCAGTACTTC. Its protein is CASSVPGGPRYEQYF.

This clonotype was detected once. This chain connects TRBV9 to TRBJ1-2; D is unresolved. Trimming pared 4 bases from V and 0 bases from J, leaving 13 bases between. The germline V gene has CDR1 SGDLS and CDR2 YYNGEE. The CDR3 covers 15 residues. CDR3 sequence (DNA): TGTGCCAGCAGCCCAGAACCTACCACTAACTATGGCTACACCTTC. Protein sequence: CASSPEPTTNYGYTF. The full variable domain, in which reference TRBV9 and TRBJ1-2 provide the parts outside the CDR3, is DSGVTQTPKHLITATGQRVTLRCSPRSGDLSVYWYQQSLDQGLQFLIQYYNGEERAKGNILERFSAQQFPDLHSELNLSSLELGDSALYFCASSPEPTTNYGYTFGSGTRLTVV.

V gene TRBV7-3 combines with J gene TRBJ1-2, with unresolved D. CDR3 size: 14 residues. Germline V gene data show CDR1 as SGHTA and CDR2 as FQGTGA. V lost 5 bases and J lost 4, with 14 bases in between. The DNA for the CDR3 is TGTGCCAGCAGCCCAGGCGGGCTTACCTATGGCTACACCTTC. It specifies CASSPGGLTYGYTF.

V usage is TRBV2 and J usage is TRBJ2-6, with D possibly TRBD1 on 6 matching bases. The germline gives CDR1 SNHLY, CDR2 FYNNEI. CDR3 length: 16 residues. The V gene lost 8 bases and the J gene lost 1 base, with 15 bases spanning the gap. DNA for the CDR3: TGTGCCAGCCTTCTTCAACAGGGATCTGGGGCCAACGTCCTGACTTTC. It translates to CASLLQQGSGANVLTF.